This T cell receptor beta chain was identified in a study of cytotoxic CD8 clonotypes in ibrutinib-treated CLL. Study-wide background: Overall, some 25 responses were partial and 2 complete; following median roughly 62 months, 14 patients stayed remitted and 12 progressed. Response samples followed a median around 11 months of treatment, range 6 to 36.

General study findings and limits: Before falling back toward baseline at progression, clonality had risen at the time of ibrutinib response. Measured clonality at baseline was greater than in age-matched healthy donors and tracked with circulating CD8+ T-cell counts.

CDR3 size: 11 residues. Per germline, CDR1 GTSNPN and CDR2 SVGIG (reference sequence). V shed 1 base and J shed 4 bases, with 4 bases lying between them. Measured with immunoSEQ multiplex PCR; TCRdb has only the in-frame clones, and not every one. The sample lists around 200,000 clones, roughly 73% occurring once. Of note for this clone: Its antigen is still unknown.

The receptor's source is a human donor with chronic lymphocytic leukemia. The genes are TRBV30 and TRBJ1-2; D is ambiguous. This specimen was PBMCs, taken after 12 months of ibrutinib treatment. The CDR3 loop is CAWSARYGYTF. CDR3 in DNA: TGTGCCTGGAGTGCCCGCTATGGCTACACCTTC.